The present TCR beta chain was sequenced within a study of OX40 agonist ivuxolimab in advanced cancers. At the level of the study: Partial responses occurred in three patients (one hepatocellular carcinoma, two cutaneous melanoma).

The CDR3 spans 14 residues. V lost 8 bases and J lost 7, with 17 bases in between. From germline, CDR1 is SNHLY and CDR2 FYNNEI. The repertoire was sequenced with immunoSEQ multiplex PCR; TCRdb's copy has only in-frame clones and lacks some. Among about 84,000 clones listed, around 85% were seen once. The chain couples TRBV2 to TRBJ1-4, with TRBD1 as a possible D gene (6 bases). Material: CD4+ or CD8+ T cells sorted from blood, obtained in a trial of the OX40 agonist ivuxolimab. The sequence was collected from an adult with an advanced solid tumor such as melanoma, head and neck, liver or kidney cancer. The CDR3 loop reads CASGKRGYIEKLFF. The CDR3 bases are TGTGCCAGCGGGAAGAGGGGGTATATTGAAAAACTGTTTTTT.